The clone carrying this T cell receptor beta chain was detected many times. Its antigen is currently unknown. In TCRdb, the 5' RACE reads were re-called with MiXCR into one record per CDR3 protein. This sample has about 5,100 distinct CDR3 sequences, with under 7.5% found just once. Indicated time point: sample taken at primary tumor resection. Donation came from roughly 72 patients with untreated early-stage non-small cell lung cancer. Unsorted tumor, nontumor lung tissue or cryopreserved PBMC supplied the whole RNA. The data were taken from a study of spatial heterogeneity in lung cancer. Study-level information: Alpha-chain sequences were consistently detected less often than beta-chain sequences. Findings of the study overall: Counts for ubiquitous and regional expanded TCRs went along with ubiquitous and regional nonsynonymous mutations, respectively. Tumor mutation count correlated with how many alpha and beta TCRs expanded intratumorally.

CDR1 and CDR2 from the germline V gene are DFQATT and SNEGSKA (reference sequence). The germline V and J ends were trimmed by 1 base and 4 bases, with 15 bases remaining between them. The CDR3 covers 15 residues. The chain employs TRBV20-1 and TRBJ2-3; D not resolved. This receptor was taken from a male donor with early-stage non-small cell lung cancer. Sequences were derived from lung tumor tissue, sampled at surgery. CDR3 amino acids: CSARGDVTYADTQYF. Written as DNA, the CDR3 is TGCAGTGCTAGAGGTGACGTAACGTACGCAGATACGCAGTATTTT.